This TCR beta chain was identified during a study of T cells in Graves' hyperthyroidism and ophthalmopathy. Study-wide findings and caveats: Ophthalmopathy was distinguished from stable hyperthyroidism by 13 V-J signatures. Model output signaled ophthalmopathy a median roughly 6.5 months ahead of onset.

RNA transcripts were the template for amplifying TCR beta CDR3 regions. An initial round of RT-PCR targeting the TCR CDR3 relied on the HTBI primer set. TCRdb analysed the multiplex PCR reads with MiXCR anew, one entry per CDR3 protein. The table lists 490,000 or so distinct CDR3 sequences, 20% to 25% of them singletons, with roughly 49% in the top ten. The germline V gene has CDR1 LGHDT and CDR2 YNNKEL (reference sequence). V was trimmed by 10 bases and J by 1 base, leaving 8 bases between them. This CDR3 spans 13 amino acids. This clonotype was observed a few times. Its target is not known. Sequences were obtained from blood. The sequence was obtained from a woman in her 70s with Graves' ophthalmopathy. The chain carries TRBV3-1 and TRBJ2-6, with unresolved D. The CDR3 DNA reads TGTGCCACCCTGGGATCTGGGGCCAACGTCCTGACTTTC. Encoded protein: CATLGSGANVLTF.